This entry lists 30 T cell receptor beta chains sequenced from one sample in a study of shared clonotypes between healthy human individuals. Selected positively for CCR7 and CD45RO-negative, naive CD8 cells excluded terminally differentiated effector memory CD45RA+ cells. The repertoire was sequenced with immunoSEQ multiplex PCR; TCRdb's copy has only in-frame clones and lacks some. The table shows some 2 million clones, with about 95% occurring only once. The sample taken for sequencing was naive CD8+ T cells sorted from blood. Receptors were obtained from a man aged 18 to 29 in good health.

The CDR3 DNA follows: TGTGCCAGCAGCTTAGGGACCTTTGAGCAGTACTTC. Its translation is CASSLGTFEQYF. The chain combines TRBV7-9 with TRBJ2-7; no reliable D call. Trimming stripped 1 base from V and 7 bases from J, with 8 bases between. The germline gives CDR1 SEHNR, CDR2 FQNEAQ (reference sequence). The CDR3 sequence is 12 residues long.

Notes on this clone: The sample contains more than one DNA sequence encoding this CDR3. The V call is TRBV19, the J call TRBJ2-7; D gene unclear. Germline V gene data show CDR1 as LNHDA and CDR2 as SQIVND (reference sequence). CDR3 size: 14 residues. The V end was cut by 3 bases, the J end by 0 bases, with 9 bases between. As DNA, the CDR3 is TGTGCCAGTAGTATTGACCGGAGCTCCTACGAGCAGTACTTC. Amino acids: CASSIDRSSYEQYF.

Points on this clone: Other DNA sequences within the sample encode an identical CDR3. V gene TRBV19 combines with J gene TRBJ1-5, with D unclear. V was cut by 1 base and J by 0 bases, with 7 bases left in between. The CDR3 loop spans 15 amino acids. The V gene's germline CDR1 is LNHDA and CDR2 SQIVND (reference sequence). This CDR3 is CASSIAEYSNQPQHF. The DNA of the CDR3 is TGTGCCAGTAGTATAGCAGAGTATAGCAATCAGCCCCAGCATTTT.

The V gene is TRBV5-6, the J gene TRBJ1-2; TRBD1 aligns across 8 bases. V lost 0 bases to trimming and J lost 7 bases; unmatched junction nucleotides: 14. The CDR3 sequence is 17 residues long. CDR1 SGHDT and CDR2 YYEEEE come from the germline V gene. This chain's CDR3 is CASSLELSGRGRGGYTF. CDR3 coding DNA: TGTGCCAGCAGCTTGGAGCTTAGCGGCAGGGGGCGCGGTGGCTACACCTTC.

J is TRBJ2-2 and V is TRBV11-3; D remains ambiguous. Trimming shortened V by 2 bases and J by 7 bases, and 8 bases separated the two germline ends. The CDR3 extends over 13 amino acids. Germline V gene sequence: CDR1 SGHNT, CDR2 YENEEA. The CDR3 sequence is CASSLPHGGELFF. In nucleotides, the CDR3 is TGTGCCAGCAGCTTACCGCACGGCGGGGAGCTGTTTTTT.

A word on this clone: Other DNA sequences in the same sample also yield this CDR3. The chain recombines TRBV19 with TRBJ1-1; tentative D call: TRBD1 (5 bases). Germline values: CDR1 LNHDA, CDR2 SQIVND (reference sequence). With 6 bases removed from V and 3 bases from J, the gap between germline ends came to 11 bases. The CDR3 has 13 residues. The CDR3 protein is CASSIWGDTEAFF. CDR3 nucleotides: TGTGCCAGTAGCATATGGGGGGACACTGAAGCTTTCTTT.

The CDR3 protein is CASSVAYYGYTF. The DNA of the CDR3 is TGTGCCAGCAGCGTAGCATACTATGGCTACACCTTC. This rearrangement joins TRBV9 to TRBJ1-2; D ambiguous. The CDR3 totals 12 residues. V lost 0 bases and J lost 3, with 3 bases in between. CDR1 is SGDLS, CDR2 YYNGEE, per germline. Full variable domain (outside the CDR3, taken from reference TRBV9 and TRBJ1-2): DSGVTQTPKHLITATGQRVTLRCSPRSGDLSVYWYQQSLDQGLQFLIQYYNGEERAKGNILERFSAQQFPDLHSELNLSSLELGDSALYFCASSVAYYGYTFGSGTRLTVV.

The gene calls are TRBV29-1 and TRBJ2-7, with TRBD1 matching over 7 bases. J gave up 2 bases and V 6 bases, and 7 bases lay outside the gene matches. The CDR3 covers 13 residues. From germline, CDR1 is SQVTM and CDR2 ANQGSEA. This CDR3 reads CSVRWDRTYEQYF. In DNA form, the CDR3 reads TGCAGCGTGCGATGGGACAGAACCTACGAGCAGTACTTC.

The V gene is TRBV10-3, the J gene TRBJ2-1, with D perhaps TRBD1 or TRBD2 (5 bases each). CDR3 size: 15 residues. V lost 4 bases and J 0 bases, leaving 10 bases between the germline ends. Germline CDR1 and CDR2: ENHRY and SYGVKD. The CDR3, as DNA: TGTGCCATCAGTGGCAGGGAGAACTCCTACAATGAGCAGTTCTTC. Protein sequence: CAISGRENSYNEQFF.

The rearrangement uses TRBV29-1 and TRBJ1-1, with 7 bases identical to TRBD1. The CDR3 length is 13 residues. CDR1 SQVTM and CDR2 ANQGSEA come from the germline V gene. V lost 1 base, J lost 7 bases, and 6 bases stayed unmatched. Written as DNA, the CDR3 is TGCAGCGTTGAAGTCGACAGGGCTAGTGAAGCTTTCTTT. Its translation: CSVEVDRASEAFF.

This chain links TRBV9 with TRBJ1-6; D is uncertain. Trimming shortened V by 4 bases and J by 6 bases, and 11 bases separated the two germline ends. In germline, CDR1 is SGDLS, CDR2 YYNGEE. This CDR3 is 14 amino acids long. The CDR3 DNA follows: TGTGCCAGCAGCCCCGGGATCGTTAATTCACCCCTCCACTTT. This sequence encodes CASSPGIVNSPLHF.

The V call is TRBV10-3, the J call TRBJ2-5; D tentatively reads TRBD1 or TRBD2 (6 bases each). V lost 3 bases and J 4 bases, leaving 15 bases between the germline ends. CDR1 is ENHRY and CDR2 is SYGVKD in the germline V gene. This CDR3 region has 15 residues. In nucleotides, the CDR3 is TGTGCCATCAGTGATCCGGGGGCCTCGGGAGAGACCCAGTACTTC. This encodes CAISDPGASGETQYF.

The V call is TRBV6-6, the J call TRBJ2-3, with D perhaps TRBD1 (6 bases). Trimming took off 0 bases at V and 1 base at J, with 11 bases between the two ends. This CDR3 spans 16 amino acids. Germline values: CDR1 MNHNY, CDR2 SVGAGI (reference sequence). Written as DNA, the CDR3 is TGTGCCAGCAGTTACTCAACAGGGTCTGGCACAGATACGCAGTATTTT. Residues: CASSYSTGSGTDTQYF.

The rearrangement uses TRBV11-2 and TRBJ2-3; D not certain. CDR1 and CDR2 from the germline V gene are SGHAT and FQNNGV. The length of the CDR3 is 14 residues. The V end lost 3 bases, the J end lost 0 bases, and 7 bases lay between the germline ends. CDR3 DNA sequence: TGTGCCAGCAGCTTGCTGGCCAGCACAGATACGCAGTATTTT. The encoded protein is CASSLLASTDTQYF.

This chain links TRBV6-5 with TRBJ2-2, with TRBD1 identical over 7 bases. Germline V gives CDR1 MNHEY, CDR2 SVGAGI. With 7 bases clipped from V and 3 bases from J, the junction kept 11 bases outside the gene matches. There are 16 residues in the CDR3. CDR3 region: CASNYASGTDTGELFF. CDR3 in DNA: TGTGCCAGCAATTATGCCTCAGGGACAGACACCGGGGAGCTGTTTTTT.

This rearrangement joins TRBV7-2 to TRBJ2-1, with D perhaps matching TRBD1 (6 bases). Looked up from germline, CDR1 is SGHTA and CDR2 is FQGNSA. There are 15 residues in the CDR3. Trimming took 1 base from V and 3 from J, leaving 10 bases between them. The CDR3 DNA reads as TGTGCCAGCAGCTTAGGGGACACCCACTACAATGAGCAGTTCTTC. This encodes CASSLGDTHYNEQFF.

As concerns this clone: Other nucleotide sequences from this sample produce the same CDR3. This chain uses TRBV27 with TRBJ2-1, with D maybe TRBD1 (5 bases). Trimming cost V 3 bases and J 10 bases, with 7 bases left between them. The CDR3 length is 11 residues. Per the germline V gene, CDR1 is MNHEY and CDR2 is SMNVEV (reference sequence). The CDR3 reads CASSFQGEQFF. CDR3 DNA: TGTGCCAGCAGTTTTCAGGGAGAGCAGTTCTTC.

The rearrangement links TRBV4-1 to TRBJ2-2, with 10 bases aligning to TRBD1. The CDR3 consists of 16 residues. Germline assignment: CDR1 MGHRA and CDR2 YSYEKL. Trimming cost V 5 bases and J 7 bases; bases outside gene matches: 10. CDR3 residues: CASSTVGQGVVGELFF. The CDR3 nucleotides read TGCGCCAGCAGCACCGTCGGACAGGGGGTTGTCGGGGAGCTGTTTTTT.

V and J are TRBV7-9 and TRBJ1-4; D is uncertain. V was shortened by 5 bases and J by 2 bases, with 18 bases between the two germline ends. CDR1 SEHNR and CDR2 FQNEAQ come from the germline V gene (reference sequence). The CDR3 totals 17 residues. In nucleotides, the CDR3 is TGTGCCAGCAGCGCTCCGGCGGGAGAGGGTACTAATGAAAAACTGTTTTTT. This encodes CASSAPAGEGTNEKLFF.

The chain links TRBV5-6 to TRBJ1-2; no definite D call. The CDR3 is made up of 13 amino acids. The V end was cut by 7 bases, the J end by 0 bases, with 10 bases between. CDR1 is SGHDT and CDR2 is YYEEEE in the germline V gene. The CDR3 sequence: CASQEFSNYGYTF. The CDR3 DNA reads TGTGCCAGCCAGGAGTTCTCTAACTATGGCTACACCTTC.

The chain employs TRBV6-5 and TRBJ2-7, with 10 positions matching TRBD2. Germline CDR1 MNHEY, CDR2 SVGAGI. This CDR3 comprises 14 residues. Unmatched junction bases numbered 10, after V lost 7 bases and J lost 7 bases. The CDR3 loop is CASNPAGGPGEQYF. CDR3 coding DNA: TGTGCCAGCAATCCAGCGGGAGGGCCGGGGGAGCAGTACTTC.

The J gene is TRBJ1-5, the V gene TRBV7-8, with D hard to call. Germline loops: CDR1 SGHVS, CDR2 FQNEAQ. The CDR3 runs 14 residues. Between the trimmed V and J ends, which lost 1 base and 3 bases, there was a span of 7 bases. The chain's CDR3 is CASSLVSVNQPQHF. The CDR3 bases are TGTGCCAGCAGCTTAGTCTCGGTCAATCAGCCCCAGCATTTT.

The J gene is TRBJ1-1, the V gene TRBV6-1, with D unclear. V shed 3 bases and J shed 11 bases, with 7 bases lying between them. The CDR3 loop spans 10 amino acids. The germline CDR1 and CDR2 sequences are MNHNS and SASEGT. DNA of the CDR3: TGTGCCAGCAGTGAGCCCGAGGCTTTCTTT. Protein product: CASSEPEAFF.

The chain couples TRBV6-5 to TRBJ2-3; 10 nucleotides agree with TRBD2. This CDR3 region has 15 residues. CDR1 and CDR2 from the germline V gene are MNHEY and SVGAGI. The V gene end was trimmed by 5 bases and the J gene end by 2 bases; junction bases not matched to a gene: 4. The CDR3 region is CASSTSGGATDTQYF. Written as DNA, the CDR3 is TGTGCCAGCAGTACGAGCGGGGGGGCCACAGATACGCAGTATTTT.

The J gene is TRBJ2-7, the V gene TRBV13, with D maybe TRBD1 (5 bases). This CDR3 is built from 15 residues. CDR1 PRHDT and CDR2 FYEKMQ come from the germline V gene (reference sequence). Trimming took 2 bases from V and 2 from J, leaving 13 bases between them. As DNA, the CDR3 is TGTGCCAGCAGCTTATTAGGTGACAGCACCTACGAGCAGTACTTC. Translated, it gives CASSLLGDSTYEQYF. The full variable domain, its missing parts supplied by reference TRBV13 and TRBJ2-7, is AAGVIQSPRHLIKEKRETATLKCYPIPRHDTVYWYQQGPGQDPQFLISFYEKMQSDKGSIPDRFSAQQFSDYHSELNMSSLELGDSALYFCASSLLGDSTYEQYFGPGTRLTVT.

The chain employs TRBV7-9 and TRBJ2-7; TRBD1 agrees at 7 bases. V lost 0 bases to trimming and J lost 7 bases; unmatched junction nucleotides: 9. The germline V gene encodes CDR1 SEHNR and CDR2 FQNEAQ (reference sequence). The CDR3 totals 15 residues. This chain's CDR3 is CASSLAQDRPQEQYF. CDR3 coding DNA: TGTGCCAGCAGCTTAGCTCAGGACAGGCCTCAGGAGCAGTACTTC.

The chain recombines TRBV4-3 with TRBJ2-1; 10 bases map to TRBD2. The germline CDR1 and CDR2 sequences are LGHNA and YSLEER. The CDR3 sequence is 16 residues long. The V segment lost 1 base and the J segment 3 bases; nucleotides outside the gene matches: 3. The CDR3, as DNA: TGCGCCAGCAGCCAAGTCCTAGCGGGGGACTACAATGAGCAGTTCTTC. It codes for CASSQVLAGDYNEQFF.

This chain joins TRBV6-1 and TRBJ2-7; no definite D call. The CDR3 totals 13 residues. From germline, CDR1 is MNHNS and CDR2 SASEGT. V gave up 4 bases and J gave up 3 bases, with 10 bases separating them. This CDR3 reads CASSARQIYEQYF. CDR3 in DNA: TGTGCCAGCAGTGCCCGGCAGATCTACGAGCAGTACTTC.

The DNA of the CDR3 is TGTGCCAGCAGCGTCGGGACAGGCCTTGAAGCTTTCTTT. Its translation is CASSVGTGLEAFF. The V call is TRBV9, the J call TRBJ1-1; 8 bases line up with TRBD1. The germline gives CDR1 SGDLS, CDR2 YYNGEE. V dropped 2 bases and J dropped 7; count of bases not matched to a gene: 4. This CDR3 contains 13 residues.

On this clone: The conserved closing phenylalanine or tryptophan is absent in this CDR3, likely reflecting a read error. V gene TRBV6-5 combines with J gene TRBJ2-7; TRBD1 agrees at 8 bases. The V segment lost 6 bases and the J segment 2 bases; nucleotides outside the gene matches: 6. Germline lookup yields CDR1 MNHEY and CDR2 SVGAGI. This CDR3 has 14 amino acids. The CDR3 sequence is CASSGDRFPYEQYS. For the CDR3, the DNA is TGTGCCAGCAGCGGGGACAGGTTCCCCTACGAGCAGTACTCC.